This TCR beta chain is drawn from a study of cytomegalovirus exposure and HLA in healthy donors. Regarding the study as a whole: Clonal expansion was found to be greater in HLA-associated TCR beta chains than in equally common others in a later analysis. What a later analysis reportedly showed was that an Asian-associated ancestry cluster had fewer N-insertions than the roughly 670-donor mean.

The germline CDR1 and CDR2 sequences are MGHRA and YSYEKL. The J segment lost 7 bases and the V segment lost 1 base, leaving 18 bases of the junction unmatched. The CDR3 is 19 amino acids. As regards this clone: Its antigen remains unidentified.

Primers for the PCR totalled 60 Vbeta and 13 Jbeta. Clones were sequenced by immunoSEQ multiplex PCR, and TCRdb holds only the in-frame ones, with some missing. Of about 190,000 clones listed, more than 75% were seen once; the top ten hold approximately 0.8%. This receptor was obtained from a woman aged 18 to 35 in good health and CMV-seronegative. The sequenced sample consisted of PBMCs. The chain links TRBV4-1 to TRBJ2-7; TRBD2 matches at 11 bases. Here the CDR3 DNA reads TGCGCCAGCAGCCAAGGCAGGCTAGCGGGGGGCCCCCCCTTAGGTGAGCAGTACTTC. Its translation is CASSQGRLAGGPPLGEQYF.